This TCR beta chain was captured by sequencing in a study of T cell repertoires in cytomegalovirus infection. TCRdb re-analysed the reads in MiXCR, keeping a single row per CDR3 protein. Of approximately 310,000 distinct CDR3 sequences in the sample, 25% are singletons; the top ten hold about an eighth. In this sample, this clonotype turned up once. Its specificity is unknown. Looked up from germline, CDR1 is KGHSH and CDR2 is LQKENI. V was shortened by 2 bases and J by 0 bases, with 14 bases between the two germline ends. The CDR3 sequence is 16 residues long. The TCR comes from a human donor in good health (CMV status not recorded). Some clones in this sample may be carry-over from other donors' samples. The genes are TRBV18 and TRBJ2-7, with a weak D call TRBD1 (6 bases). The specimen was cultured PBMCs, collected from culture after CMV antigen stimulation. DNA for the CDR3: TGTGCCAGCTCACCAGTGGACAGCCGCCTCTCCTACGAGCAGTACTTC. Residues: CASSPVDSRLSYEQYF.